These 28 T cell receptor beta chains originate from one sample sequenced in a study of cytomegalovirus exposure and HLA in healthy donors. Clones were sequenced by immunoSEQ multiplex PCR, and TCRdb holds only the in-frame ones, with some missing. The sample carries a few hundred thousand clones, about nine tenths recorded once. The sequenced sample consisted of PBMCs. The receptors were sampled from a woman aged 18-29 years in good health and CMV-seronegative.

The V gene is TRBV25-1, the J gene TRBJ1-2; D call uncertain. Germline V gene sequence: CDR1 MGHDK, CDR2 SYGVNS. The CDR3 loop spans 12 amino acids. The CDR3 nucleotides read TGTGCTAGCTCCCAGGTATCATATGGCTACACCTTC. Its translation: CASSQVSYGYTF.

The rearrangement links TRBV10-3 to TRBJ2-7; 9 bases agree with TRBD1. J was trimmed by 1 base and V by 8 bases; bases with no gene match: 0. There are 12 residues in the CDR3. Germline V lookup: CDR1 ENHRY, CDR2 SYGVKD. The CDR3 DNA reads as TGTGCCATCGGGACAGGGTCCTACGAGCAGTACTTC. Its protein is CAIGTGSYEQYF.

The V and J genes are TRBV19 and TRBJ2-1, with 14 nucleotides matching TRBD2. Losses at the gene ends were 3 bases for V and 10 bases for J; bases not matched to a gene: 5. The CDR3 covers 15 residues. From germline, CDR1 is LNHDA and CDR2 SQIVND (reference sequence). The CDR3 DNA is TGTGCCAGTAGTATGATGCGGACTAGCGGGGGGGAGCAGTTCTTC. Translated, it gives CASSMMRTSGGEQFF.

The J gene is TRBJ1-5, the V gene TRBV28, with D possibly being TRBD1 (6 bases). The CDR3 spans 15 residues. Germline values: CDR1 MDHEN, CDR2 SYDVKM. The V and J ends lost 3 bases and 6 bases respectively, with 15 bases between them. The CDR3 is CASSFQGSGIQPQHF. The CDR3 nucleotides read TGTGCCAGCAGTTTTCAGGGGTCAGGGATTCAGCCCCAGCATTTT.

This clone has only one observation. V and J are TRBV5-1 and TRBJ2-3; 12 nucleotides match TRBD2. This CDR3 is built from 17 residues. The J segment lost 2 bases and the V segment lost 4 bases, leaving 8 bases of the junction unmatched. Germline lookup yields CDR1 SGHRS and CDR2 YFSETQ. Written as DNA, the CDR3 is TGCGCCAGCAGCGCCCGACTAGCGGGGGCCGACACAGATACGCAGTATTTT. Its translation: CASSARLAGADTDTQYF.

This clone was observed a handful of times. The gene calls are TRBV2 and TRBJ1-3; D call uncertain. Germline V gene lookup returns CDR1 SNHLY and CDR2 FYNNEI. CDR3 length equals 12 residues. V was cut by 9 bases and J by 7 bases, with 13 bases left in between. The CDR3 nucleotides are TGTGCCAGTAGACTGTACGTGAACACCATATATTTT. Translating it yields CASRLYVNTIYF.

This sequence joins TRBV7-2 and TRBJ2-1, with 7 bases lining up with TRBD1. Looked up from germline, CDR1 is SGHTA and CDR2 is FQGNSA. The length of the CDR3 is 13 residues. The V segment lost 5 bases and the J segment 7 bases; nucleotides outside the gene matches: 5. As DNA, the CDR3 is TGTGCCAGCAGCCCAGACAGGGTGAATGAGCAGTTCTTC. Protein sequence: CASSPDRVNEQFF.

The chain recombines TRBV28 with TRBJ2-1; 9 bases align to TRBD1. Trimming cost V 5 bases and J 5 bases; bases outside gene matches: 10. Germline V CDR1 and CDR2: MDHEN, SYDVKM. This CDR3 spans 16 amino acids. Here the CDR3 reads CASSTQDRGINNEQFF. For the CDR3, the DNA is TGTGCCAGCAGTACCCAGGACAGGGGAATCAACAATGAGCAGTTCTTC.

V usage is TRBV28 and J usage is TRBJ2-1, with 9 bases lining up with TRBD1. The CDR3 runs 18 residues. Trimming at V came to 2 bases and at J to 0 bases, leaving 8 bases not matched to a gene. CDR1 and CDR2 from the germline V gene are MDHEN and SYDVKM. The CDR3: CASSLTGGIPFSYNEQFF. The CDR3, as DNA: TGTGCCAGCAGTTTAACAGGGGGCATCCCTTTCTCCTACAATGAGCAGTTCTTC. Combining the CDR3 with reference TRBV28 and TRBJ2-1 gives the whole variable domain DVKVTQSSRYLVKRTGEKVFLECVQDMDHENMFWYRQDPGLGLRLIYFSYDVKMKEKGDIPEGYSVSREKKERFSLILESASTNQTSMYLCASSLTGGIPFSYNEQFFGPGTRLTVL.

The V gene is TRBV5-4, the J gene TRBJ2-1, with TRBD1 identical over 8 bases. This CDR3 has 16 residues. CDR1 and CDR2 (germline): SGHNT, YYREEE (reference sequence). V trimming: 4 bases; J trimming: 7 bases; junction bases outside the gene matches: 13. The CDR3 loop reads CASSHNTGRGQNEQFF. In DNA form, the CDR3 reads TGTGCCAGCAGCCATAATACGGGCAGGGGGCAAAATGAGCAGTTCTTC.

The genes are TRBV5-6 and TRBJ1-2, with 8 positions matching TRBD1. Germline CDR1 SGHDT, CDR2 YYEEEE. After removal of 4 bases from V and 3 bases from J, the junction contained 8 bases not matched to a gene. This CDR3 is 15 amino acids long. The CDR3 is CASSAGQGLYYGYTF. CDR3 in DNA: TGTGCCAGCAGCGCTGGACAGGGTTTGTACTATGGCTACACCTTC.

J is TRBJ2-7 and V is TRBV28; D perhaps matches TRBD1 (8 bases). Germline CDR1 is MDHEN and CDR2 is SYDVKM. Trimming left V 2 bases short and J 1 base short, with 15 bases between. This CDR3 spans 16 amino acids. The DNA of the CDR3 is TGTGCCAGCAGTTTACGCGACAGGGGAGGGTCCTACGAGCAGTACTTC. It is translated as CASSLRDRGGSYEQYF.

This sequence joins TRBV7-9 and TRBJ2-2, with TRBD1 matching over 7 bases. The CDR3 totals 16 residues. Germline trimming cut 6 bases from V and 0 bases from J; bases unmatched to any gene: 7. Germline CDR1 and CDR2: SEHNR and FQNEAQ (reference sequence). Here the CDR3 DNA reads TGTGCCAGCAGTCATACAGGGGTCTCGAACACCGGGGAGCTGTTTTTT. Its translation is CASSHTGVSNTGELFF.

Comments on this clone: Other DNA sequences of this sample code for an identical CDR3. CDR3 amino acids: CAWSRGSGANVLTF. The CDR3 nucleotides are TGTGCCTGGAGTAGAGGGTCTGGGGCCAACGTCCTGACTTTC. The chain recombines TRBV30 with TRBJ2-6; weak D call: TRBD2 (5 bases). This CDR3 region has 14 residues. V gave up 2 bases and J gave up 1 base, with 6 bases separating them. CDR1 and CDR2 (germline): GTSNPN, SVGIG (reference sequence).

In nucleotides, the CDR3 is TGTGCCAGCAGTGAATGGTGGGAGACCGCAGATACGCAGTATTTT. It yields the protein CASSEWWETADTQYF. The chain carries TRBV6-1 and TRBJ2-3, with D possibly being TRBD2 (5 bases). Between the trimmed V and J ends, which lost 2 bases and 4 bases, there was a span of 13 bases. CDR1 MNHNS and CDR2 SASEGT come from the germline V gene. CDR3 length: 15 residues.

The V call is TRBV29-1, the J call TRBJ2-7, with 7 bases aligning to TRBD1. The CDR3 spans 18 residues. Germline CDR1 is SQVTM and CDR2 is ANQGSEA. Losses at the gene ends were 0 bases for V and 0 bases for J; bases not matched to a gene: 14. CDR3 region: CSVEEANYRGSSSYEQYF. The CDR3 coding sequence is TGCAGCGTTGAAGAGGCGAATTACAGGGGCTCAAGCTCCTACGAGCAGTACTTC.

The CDR3 loop is CASSLTEKSSYEQYF. In nucleotides, the CDR3 is TGTGCCAGCAGCCTGACAGAAAAGAGCTCCTACGAGCAGTACTTC. V usage is TRBV14 and J usage is TRBJ2-7; the D gene is possibly TRBD1 (5 bases). The CDR3 runs 15 residues. The germline V gene has CDR1 SGHDN and CDR2 FVKESK. V dropped 4 bases and J dropped 0 bases, with 13 bases sitting between them.

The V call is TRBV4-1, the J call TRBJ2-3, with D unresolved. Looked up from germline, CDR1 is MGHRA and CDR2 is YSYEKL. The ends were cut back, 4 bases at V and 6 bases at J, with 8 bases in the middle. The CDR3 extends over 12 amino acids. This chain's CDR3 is CASSLPRDTQYF. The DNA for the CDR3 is TGCGCCAGCAGCCTGCCCCGGGATACGCAGTATTTT.

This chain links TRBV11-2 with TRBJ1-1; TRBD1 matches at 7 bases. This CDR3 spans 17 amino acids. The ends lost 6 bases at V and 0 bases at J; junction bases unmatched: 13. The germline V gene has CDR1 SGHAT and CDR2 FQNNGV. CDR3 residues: CASSGGYRGFLNTEAFF. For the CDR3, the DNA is TGTGCCAGCAGTGGGGGTTACAGGGGATTTTTGAACACTGAAGCTTTCTTT.

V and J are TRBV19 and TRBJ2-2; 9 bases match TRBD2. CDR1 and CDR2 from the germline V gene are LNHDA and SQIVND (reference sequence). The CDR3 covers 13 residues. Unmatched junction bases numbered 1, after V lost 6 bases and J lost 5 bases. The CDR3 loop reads CASRTSGTGELFF. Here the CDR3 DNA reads TGTGCCAGTAGAACTAGCGGGACCGGGGAGCTGTTTTTT.

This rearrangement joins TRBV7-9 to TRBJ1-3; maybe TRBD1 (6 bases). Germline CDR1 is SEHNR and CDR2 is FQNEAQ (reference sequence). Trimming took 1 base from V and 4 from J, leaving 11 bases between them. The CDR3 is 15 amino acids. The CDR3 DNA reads TGTGCCAGCAGCTTAGGTGGGGGCGCCGGAAACACCATATATTTT. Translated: CASSLGGGAGNTIYF.

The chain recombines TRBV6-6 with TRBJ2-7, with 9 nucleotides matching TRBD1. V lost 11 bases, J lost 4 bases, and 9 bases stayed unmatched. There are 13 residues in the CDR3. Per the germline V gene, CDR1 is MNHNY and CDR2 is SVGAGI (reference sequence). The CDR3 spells CAASGQGTYEQYF. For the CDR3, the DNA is TGTGCCGCGTCAGGACAGGGGACATACGAGCAGTACTTC.

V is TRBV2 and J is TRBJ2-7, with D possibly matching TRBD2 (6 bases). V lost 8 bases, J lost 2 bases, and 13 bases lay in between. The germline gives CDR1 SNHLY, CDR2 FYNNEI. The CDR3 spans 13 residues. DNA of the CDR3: TGTGCCAGCCATGGGACTCATACCTACGAGCAGTACTTC. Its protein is CASHGTHTYEQYF. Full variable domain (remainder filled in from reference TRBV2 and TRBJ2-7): EPEVTQTPSHQVTQMGQEVILRCVPISNHLYFYWYRQILGQKVEFLVSFYNNEISEKSEIFDDQFSVERPDGSNFTLKIRSTKLEDSAMYFCASHGTHTYEQYFGPGTRLTVT.

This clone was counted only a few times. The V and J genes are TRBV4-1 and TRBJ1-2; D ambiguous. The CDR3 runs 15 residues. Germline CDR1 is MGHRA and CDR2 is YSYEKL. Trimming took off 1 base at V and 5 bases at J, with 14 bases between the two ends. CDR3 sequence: CASSQAGREGYGYTF. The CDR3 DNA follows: TGCGCCAGCAGCCAAGCGGGTAGGGAGGGTTATGGCTACACCTTC.

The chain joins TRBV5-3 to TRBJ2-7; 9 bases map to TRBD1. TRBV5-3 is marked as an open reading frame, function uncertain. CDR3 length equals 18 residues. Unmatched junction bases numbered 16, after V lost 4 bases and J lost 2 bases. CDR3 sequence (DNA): TGTGCCAGAAGCCCGGATCCGGGACAGGGATTCAACGCCTACGAGCAGTACTTC. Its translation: CARSPDPGQGFNAYEQYF.

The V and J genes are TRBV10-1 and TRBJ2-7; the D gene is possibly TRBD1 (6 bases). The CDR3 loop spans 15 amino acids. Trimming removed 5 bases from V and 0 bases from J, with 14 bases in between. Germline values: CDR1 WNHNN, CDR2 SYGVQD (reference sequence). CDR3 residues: CASSPGTTSSYEQYF. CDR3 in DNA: TGCGCCAGCAGTCCCGGGACAACTAGCTCCTACGAGCAGTACTTC.

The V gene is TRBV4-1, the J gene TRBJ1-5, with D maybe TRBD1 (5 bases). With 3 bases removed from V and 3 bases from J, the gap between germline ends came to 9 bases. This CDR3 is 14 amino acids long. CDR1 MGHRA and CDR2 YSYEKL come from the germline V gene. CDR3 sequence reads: CASSHSRDNQPQHF. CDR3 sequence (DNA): TGCGCCAGCAGCCATAGCAGGGACAATCAGCCCCAGCATTTT.

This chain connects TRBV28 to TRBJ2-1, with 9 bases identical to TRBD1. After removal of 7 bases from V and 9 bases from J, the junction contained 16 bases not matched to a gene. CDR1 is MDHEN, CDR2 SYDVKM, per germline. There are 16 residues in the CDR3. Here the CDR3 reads CASTRMKTGGLGEQFF. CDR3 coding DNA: TGTGCCAGCACCCGAATGAAGACAGGGGGTCTGGGTGAGCAGTTCTTC.